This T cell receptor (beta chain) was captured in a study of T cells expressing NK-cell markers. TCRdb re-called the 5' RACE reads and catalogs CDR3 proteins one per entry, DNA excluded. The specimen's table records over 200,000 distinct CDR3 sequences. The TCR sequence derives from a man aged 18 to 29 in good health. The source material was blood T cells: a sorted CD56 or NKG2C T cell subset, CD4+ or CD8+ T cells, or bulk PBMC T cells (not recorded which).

This chain's CDR3 is CSARDLTESSYNSPLHF. The chain links TRBV20-1 to TRBJ1-6. The CDR3 has 17 amino acids. CDR1 DFQATT and CDR2 SNEGSKA come from the germline V gene (reference sequence).